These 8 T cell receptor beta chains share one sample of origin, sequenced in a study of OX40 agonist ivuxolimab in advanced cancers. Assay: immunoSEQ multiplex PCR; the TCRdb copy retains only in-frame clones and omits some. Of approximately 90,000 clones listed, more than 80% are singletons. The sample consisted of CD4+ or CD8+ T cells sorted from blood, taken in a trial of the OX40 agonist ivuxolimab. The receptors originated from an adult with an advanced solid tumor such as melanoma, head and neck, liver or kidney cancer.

CDR3 sequence: CASSLSELVAITETQYF. CDR3 bases: TGTGCCAGCAGCTTAAGTGAGCTGGTCGCCATCACTGAGACCCAGTACTTC. The chain couples TRBV7-9 to TRBJ2-5; no reliable D call. Between the trimmed V and J ends, which lost 2 bases and 5 bases, there was a span of 21 bases. The CDR3 contains 17 residues. CDR1 is SEHNR and CDR2 is FQNEAQ in the germline V gene (reference sequence).

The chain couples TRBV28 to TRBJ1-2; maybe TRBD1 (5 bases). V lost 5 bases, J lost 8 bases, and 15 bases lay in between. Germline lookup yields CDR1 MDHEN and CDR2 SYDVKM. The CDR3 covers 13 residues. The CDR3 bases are TGTGCCAGCAGTCCCCCTGGAGGGGAGGGCTACACCTTC. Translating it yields CASSPPGGEGYTF.

CDR3 in DNA: TGTGCCAGCAGCCAAATCGGATCGTACGAGCAGTACTTC. Amino acids: CASSQIGSYEQYF. The chain couples TRBV14 to TRBJ2-7; D is unresolved. V was cut by 2 bases and J by 4 bases, with 9 bases left in between. There are 13 residues in the CDR3. Germline CDR1 reads SGHDN; CDR2 reads FVKESK.

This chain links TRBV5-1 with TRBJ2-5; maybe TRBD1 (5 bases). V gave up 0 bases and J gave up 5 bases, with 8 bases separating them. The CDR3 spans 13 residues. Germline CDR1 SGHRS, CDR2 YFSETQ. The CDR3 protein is CASSLAPGETQYF. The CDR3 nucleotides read TGCGCCAGCAGCTTGGCCCCAGGGGAGACCCAGTACTTC.

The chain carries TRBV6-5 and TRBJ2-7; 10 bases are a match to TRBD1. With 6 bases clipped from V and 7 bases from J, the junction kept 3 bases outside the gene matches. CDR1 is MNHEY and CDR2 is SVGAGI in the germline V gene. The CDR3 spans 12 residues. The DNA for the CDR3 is TGTGCCAGCAGCCGGACAGGGGGTGAGCAGTACTTC. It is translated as CASSRTGGEQYF.

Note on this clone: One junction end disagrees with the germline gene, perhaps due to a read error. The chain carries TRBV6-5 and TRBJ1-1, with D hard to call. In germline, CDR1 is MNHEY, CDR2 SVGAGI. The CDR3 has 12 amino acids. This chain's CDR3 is CVSRRHTGEAFF. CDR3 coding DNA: TGTGTCAGCAGACGACACACCGGTGAAGCTTTCTTT.

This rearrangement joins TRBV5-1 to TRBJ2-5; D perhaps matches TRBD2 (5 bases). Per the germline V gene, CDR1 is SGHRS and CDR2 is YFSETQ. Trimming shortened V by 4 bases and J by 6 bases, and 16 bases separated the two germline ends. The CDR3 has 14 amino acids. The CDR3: CASSPRSGEKTQYF. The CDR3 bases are TGCGCCAGCAGCCCCCGCTCCGGGGAAAAGACCCAGTACTTC.

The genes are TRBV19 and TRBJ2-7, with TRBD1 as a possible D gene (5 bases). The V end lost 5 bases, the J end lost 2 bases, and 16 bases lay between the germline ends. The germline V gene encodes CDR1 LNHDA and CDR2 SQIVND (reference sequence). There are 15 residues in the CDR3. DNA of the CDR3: TGTGCCAGTAGTCCACCTCAGGGCCCGCCCTACGAGCAGTACTTC. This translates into CASSPPQGPPYEQYF.